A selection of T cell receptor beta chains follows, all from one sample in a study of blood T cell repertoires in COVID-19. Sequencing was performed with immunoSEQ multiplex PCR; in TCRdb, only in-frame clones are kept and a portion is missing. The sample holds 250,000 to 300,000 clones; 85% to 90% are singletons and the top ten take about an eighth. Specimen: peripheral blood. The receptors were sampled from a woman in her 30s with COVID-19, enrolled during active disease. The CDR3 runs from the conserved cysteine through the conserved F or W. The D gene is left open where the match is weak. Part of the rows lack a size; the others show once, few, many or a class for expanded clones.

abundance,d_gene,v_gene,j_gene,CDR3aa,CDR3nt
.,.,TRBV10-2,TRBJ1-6,CASSEEGGNSPLHF,TGCGCCAGCAGTGAAGAGGGAGGGAATTCACCCCTCCACTTT
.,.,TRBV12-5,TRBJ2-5,CASGLGRGESETQYF,TGTGCTAGTGGTTTGGGCAGGGGTGAATCAGAGACCCAGTACTTC
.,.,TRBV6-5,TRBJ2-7,CASSVFRGAYEQYF,TGTGCCAGCAGCGTCTTTCGGGGGGCTTACGAGCAGTACTTC
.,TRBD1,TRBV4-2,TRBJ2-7,CASSRRWTGNYEQYF,TGTGCCAGCAGCCGAAGGTGGACAGGAAACTACGAGCAGTACTTC
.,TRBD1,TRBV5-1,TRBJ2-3,CASSPTGSGDTQYF,TGCGCCAGCAGCCCGACAGGGTCGGGAGATACGCAGTATTTT
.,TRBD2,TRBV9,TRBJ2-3,CASSVVAGGLPSTDTQYF,TGTGCCAGCAGCGTAGTTGCGGGGGGCCTTCCTAGCACAGATACGCAGTATTTT
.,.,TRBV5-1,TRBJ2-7,CASSEGLGFYEQYF,TGCGCCAGCAGCGAGGGACTCGGCTTCTACGAGCAGTACTTC
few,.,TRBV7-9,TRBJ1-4,CASSQGRANEKLFF,TGTGCCAGCAGCCAGGGCAGGGCTAATGAAAAACTGTTTTTT
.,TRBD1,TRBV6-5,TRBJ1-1,CASREGAMLF,TGTGCCAGCAGGGAGGGGGCCATGCTCTTT
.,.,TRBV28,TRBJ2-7,CASSQGRTYEQYF,TGTGCCAGCAGTCAGGGGAGAACCTACGAGCAGTACTTC
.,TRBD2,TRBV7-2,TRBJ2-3,CASSLMASGVGDTQYF,TGTGCCAGCAGCTTAATGGCTAGCGGGGTTGGAGATACGCAGTATTTT
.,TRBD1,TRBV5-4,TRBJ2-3,CASRGQGSPDTQYF,TGTGCCAGCAGGGGACAGGGGAGTCCAGATACGCAGTATTTT
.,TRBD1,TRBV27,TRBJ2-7,CASSFGGQGPWQYF,TGTGCCAGCAGTTTTGGAGGACAGGGCCCTTGGCAGTACTTC
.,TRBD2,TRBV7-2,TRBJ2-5,CASSFQRGPQETQYF,TGTGCCAGCAGCTTCCAGCGGGGGCCCCAAGAGACCCAGTACTTC
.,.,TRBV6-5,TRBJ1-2,CASTSRVGDYGYTF,TGTGCCAGCACCTCAAGGGTGGGAGACTATGGCTACACCTTC
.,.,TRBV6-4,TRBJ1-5,CASSANGLEGQPQHF,TGTGCCAGCTCCGCAAACGGGCTGGAGGGACAGCCCCAGCATTTT
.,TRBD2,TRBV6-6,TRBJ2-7,CASSTSGGAYEQYF,TGTGCCAGCAGTACTAGCGGGGGGGCCTACGAGCAGTACTTC
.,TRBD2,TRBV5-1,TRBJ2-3,CASSWSSGGHLGQYF,TGCGCCAGCAGCTGGTCTAGCGGGGGGCACCTGGGGCAGTATTTT
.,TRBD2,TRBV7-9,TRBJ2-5,CASSLLAGGQETQYF,TGTGCCAGCAGCTTACTAGCGGGGGGCCAAGAGACCCAGTACTTC
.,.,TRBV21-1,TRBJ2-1,CASSDRVLLVNEQFF,TGTGCCAGCAGCGACAGGGTTCTCTTAGTCAATGAGCAGTTCTTC
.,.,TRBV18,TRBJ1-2,CASSPTGPLGGYTF,TGTGCCAGCTCACCGACAGGCCCTCTAGGAGGCTACACCTTC
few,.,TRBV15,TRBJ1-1,CATSQREHTEAFF,TGTGCCACCAGCCAACGGGAACACACTGAAGCTTTCTTT
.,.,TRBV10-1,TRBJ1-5,CATPLTQVGGSVQPQHF,TGCGCCACCCCTCTCACCCAAGTAGGGGGTTCGGTTCAGCCCCAGCATTTT
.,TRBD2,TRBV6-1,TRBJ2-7,CASSGYRTSGVYEQYF,TGTGCCAGCAGTGGATACCGGACTAGCGGGGTCTACGAGCAGTACTTC
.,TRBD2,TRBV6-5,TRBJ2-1,CASSLADSYNEQFF,TGTGCCAGCAGCCTAGCGGACTCCTACAATGAGCAGTTCTTC
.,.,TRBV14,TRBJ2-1,CASSQEGARIVNNEQFF,TGTGCCAGCAGCCAAGAAGGCGCTAGGATAGTAAACAATGAGCAGTTCTTC
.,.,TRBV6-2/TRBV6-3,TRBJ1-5,CASSYDQGINQPQHF,TGTGCCAGCAGTTACGACCAGGGGATCAATCAGCCCCAGCATTTT
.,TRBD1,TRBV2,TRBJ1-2,CASATDRGWGYGYTF,TGTGCCAGCGCCACGGACAGGGGTTGGGGCTATGGCTACACCTTC
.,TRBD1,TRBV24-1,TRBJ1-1,CATSGPGGADNTEAFF,TGTGCCACCAGTGGGCCAGGGGGCGCTGATAACACTGAAGCTTTCTTT
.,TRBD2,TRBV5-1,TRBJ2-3,CASSLGGAGVADTQYF,TGCGCCAGCAGCTTGGGCGGGGCGGGAGTGGCAGATACGCAGTATTTT
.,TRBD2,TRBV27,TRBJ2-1,CASSLLAGAGGEQFF,TGTGCCAGCAGTTTATTAGCGGGGGCCGGGGGTGAGCAGTTCTTC
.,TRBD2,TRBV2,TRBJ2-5,CASGEGSGGFQETQYF,TGTGCCAGCGGGGAGGGTAGCGGGGGGTTCCAAGAGACCCAGTACTTC
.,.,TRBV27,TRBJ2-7,CASSFQGSHEQYF,TGTGCCAGCAGTTTTCAGGGCTCCCACGAGCAGTACTTC
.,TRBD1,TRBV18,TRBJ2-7,CASSARTGSGVYEQYF,TGTGCCAGCTCAGCTAGGACAGGGAGCGGCGTGTACGAGCAGTACTTC
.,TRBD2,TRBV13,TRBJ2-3,CASSSGLAGVTDTQYF,TGTGCCAGCAGCTCCGGCTTAGCGGGGGTCACAGATACGCAGTATTTT
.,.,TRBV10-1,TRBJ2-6,CASSRTGANVLTF,TGCGCCAGCAGTCGTACTGGGGCCAACGTCCTGACTTTC
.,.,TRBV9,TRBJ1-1,CASSVVGTGAIEAFF,TGTGCCAGCAGCGTAGTAGGAACCGGAGCAATTGAAGCTTTCTTT
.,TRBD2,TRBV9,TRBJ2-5,CASSVDSGLVETQYF,TGTGCCAGCAGCGTAGACTCTGGACTAGTGGAGACCCAGTACTTC
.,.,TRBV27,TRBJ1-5,CASSSGRGNQPQHF,TGTGCCAGCAGTTCAGGACGCGGGAATCAGCCCCAGCATTTT
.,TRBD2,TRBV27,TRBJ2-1,CASSLHANAGGPEQFF,TGTGCCAGCAGTTTACACGCGAACGCGGGGGGCCCTGAGCAGTTCTTC
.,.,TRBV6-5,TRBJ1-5,CASRQGETGNQPQHF,TGTGCCAGCAGACAAGGGGAAACGGGCAATCAGCCCCAGCATTTT
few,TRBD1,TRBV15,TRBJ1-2,CATSTGQGANYGYTF,TGTGCCACCAGCACGGGACAGGGAGCTAACTATGGCTACACCTTC
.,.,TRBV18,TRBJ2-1,CASSPRWGEYENEQFF,TGTGCCAGCTCACCACGATGGGGGGAATACGAAAATGAGCAGTTCTTC
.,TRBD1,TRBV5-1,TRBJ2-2,CASSFFAGTVSAGELFF,TGCGCCAGCAGTTTCTTCGCCGGGACAGTATCAGCCGGGGAGCTGTTTTTT
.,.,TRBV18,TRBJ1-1,CASSPRGGDTEAFF,TGTGCCAGCTCACCCAGGGGTGGGGACACTGAAGCTTTCTTT
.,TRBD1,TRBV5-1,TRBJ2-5,CASSTGQVKETQYF,TGCGCCAGCAGCACGGGACAGGTCAAGGAGACCCAGTACTTC